This T cell receptor (beta chain) originates from a study of cytomegalovirus exposure and HLA in healthy donors. The CDR3 has 15 residues. V was pared by 5 bases and J by 2 bases, with 13 bases between. The germline V gene has CDR1 SGHTA and CDR2 FQGTGA. This clone was counted a few times. Its antigen is undetermined. General study results and limits: With later analysis, a missense DCLRE1C variant became linked to TCR beta V- and J-gene trimming.

The study ran its PCR with 60 Vbeta and 13 Jbeta primers. Assay used: immunoSEQ multiplex PCR; TCRdb lists only in-frame clones, some missing. The sample has about 170,000 clones, approximately 81% seen once. The receptor comes from a man between 25 and 39 years old in good health and CMV-seropositive. The sample comprised PBMCs. The V gene is TRBV7-3, the J gene TRBJ2-1, with D maybe TRBD2 (6 bases). CDR3 loop: CASSPLAGAYNEQFF. The CDR3, as DNA: TGTGCCAGCAGCCCACTAGCCGGAGCCTACAATGAGCAGTTCTTC.